A selection of T cell receptor beta chains follows, all from one sample in a study of CD8 T cells in Susac syndrome. TCRdb fed the immunoSEQ multiplex PCR reads into MiXCR, producing one record per CDR3 protein. Of more than 65,000 distinct CDR3 sequences listed, approximately 95% were seen once; the top ten hold 0.24%. Sequenced input: CD8+ T cells from PBMCs. These receptors all stem from a human donor in good health. Both conserved end residues are part of each CDR3. The D gene is left open where the match is weak. Clone size is not always given. Where it is, it says once, few, many or a class for expanded clones.

TRBV3-1	TRBJ2-7	NA	NA	TGTGCCAGCAGCCAAGATTTAGGTTATTCCTACGAGCAGTACTTC	CASSQDLGYSYEQYF
TRBV5-8	TRBJ2-2	NA	NA	TGTGCGACCCACAACACCGGGGAGCTGTTTTTT	CATHNTGELFF
TRBV6-5	TRBJ2-5	NA	TRBD1	TGTGCCAGCACCACAGGGGGCGCGGAGACCCAGTACTTC	CASTTGGAETQYF
TRBV29-1	TRBJ1-1	NA	NA	TGCAGCGCGGAGGGCCTCGGGGGGAACACTGAAGCTTTCTTT	CSAEGLGGNTEAFF
TRBV4-1	TRBJ2-7	NA	NA	TGCGCCAGCAGCCAACTAGGTGATGACGAGCAGTACTTC	CASSQLGDDEQYF
TRBV9	TRBJ1-2	NA	TRBD1	TGTGCCAGCAGCGGGGGAGGACAGGGGATTTATGGCTACACCTTC	CASSGGGQGIYGYTF
TRBV4-2	TRBJ2-7	NA	NA	TGTGCCAGCAGCGAGGCCCTGAAGGGCGACGAGCAGTACTTC	CASSEALKGDEQYF
TRBV12-3/TRBV12-4	TRBJ1-1	NA	NA	TGTGCCAGCAGTCCTTCGGGGAGGGTGTGGGCTTTCTTT	CASSPSGRVWAFF
TRBV12-3/TRBV12-4	TRBJ2-3	NA	NA	TGTGCCAGCAGTCGGACACCTAGCACAGATACGCAGTATTTT	CASSRTPSTDTQYF
TRBV29-1	TRBJ1-2	NA	TRBD1	TGCAGCGTTCATCCAGGGGGCAAGTATGGCTACACCTTC	CSVHPGGKYGYTF
TRBV4-2	TRBJ2-7	NA	NA	TGTGCCAGCAGCCCTGACTGGGGAGGCGAGCAGTACTTC	CASSPDWGGEQYF
TRBV6-2/TRBV6-3	TRBJ2-1	NA	NA	TGTGCCAGCAGTCCGGACGGGACCTTATTCAATGAGCAGTTCTTC	CASSPDGTLFNEQFF
TRBV2	TRBJ1-5	few	NA	TGTGCCAGCAGTGAGGGGGGCTATAGCAATCAGCCCCAGCATTTT	CASSEGGYSNQPQHF
TRBV28	TRBJ2-1	NA	NA	TGTGCCAGCAGTTTACCCGGGACCATAGGTGAGCAGTTCTTC	CASSLPGTIGEQFF
TRBV29-1	TRBJ2-1	NA	NA	TGCAGCGTTGAAGAGGCGGTTTACTACAATGAGCAGTTCTTC	CSVEEAVYYNEQFF
TRBV14	TRBJ1-2	once	NA	TGTGCCAGCAGCCAAGTTCCCGGGAGTGGCTACACCTTC	CASSQVPGSGYTF
TRBV7-9	TRBJ1-5	NA	NA	TGTGCCAGCAGCTTAGAATGGGGAGGAGTGGGTAATCAGCCCCAGCATTTT	CASSLEWGGVGNQPQHF
TRBV5-1	TRBJ2-7	NA	NA	TGCGCCAGCAGCTTTATTGGCGGCGAGCAGTACTTC	CASSFIGGEQYF
TRBV6-5	TRBJ2-5	NA	NA	TGTGCCAGCAGTTACTCGGCTAGGGGGGAGACCCAGTACTTC	CASSYSARGETQYF
TRBV13	TRBJ2-1	once	TRBD2	TGTGCCAGCACCATGCGGGCTAGCGGGGAAAATGAGCAGTTCTTC	CASTMRASGENEQFF
TRBV5-1	TRBJ2-1	NA	TRBD1	TGCGCCAGCACCCGACAGGGGGCGGGAAATGAGCAGTTCTTC	CASTRQGAGNEQFF
TRBV27	TRBJ2-6	NA	NA	TGTGCCAGCAGTTTAGGTTGGGGGGCAGGGGCCAACGTCCTGACTTTC	CASSLGWGAGANVLTF
TRBV14	TRBJ2-2	NA	NA	TGTGCCAGCAGCCCACTACAGGGAGCCGGGGAGCTGTTTTTT	CASSPLQGAGELFF
TRBV2	TRBJ1-3	NA	NA	TGTGGAGGGGTTTCAAACACCATATATTTT	CGGVSNTIYF
TRBV14	TRBJ2-3	NA	NA	TGTGCCAGCAGCCAAGAAATGTGGACGGGGGTGACCACAGATACGCAGTATTTT	CASSQEMWTGVTTDTQYF
TRBV3-1	TRBJ2-7	once	NA	TGTGCCAGCAGCCAAGATACCCGGGACGAGCAGTACTTC	CASSQDTRDEQYF